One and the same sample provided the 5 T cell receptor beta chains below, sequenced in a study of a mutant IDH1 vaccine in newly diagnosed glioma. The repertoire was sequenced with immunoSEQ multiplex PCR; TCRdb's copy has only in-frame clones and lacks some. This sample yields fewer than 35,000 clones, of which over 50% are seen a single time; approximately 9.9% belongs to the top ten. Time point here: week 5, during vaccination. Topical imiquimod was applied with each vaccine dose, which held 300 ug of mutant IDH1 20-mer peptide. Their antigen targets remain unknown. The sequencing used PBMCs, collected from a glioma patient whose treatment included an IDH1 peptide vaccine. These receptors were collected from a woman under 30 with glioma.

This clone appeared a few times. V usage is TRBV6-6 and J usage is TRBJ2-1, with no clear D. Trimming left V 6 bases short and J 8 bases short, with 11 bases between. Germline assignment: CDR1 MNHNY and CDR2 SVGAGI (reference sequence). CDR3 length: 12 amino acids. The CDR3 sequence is CASSQDADEQFF. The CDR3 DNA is TGTGCCAGCAGCCAGGACGCGGATGAGCAGTTCTTC.

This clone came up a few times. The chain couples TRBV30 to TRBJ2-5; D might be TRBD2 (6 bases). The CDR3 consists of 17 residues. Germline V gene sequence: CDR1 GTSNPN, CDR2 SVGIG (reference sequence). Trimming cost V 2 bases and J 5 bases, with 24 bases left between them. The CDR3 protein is CAWSQGGGYNHRETQYF. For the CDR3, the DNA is TGTGCCTGGAGTCAAGGTGGGGGGTATAACCACAGGGAGACCCAGTACTTC. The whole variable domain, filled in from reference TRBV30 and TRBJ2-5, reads SQTIHQWPATLVQPVGSPLSLECTVEGTSNPNLYWYRQAAGRGLQLLFYSVGIGQISSEVPQNLSASRPQDRQFILSSKKLLLSDSGFYLCAWSQGGGYNHRETQYFGPGTRLLVL.

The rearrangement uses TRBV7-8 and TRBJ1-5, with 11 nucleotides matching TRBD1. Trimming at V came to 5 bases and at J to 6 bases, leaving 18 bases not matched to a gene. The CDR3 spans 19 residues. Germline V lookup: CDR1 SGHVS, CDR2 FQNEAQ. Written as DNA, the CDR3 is TGTGCCAGCAGCACTCCTCCCGGGACAGGGGGAGTGGGTGGTCAGCCCCAGCATTTT. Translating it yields CASSTPPGTGGVGGQPQHF.

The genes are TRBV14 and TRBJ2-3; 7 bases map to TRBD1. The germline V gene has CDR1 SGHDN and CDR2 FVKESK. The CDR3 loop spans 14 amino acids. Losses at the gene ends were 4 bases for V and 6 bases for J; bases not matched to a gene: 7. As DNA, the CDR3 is TGTGCCAGCAGCCCCGGACAGGTATTGGATACGCAGTATTTT. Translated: CASSPGQVLDTQYF.

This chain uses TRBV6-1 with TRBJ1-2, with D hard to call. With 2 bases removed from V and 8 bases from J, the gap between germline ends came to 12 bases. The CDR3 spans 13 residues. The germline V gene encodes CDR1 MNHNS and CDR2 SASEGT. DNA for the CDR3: TGTGCCAGCAGTGAACGAAGGGAGACAGGCTACACCTTC. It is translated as CASSERRETGYTF.